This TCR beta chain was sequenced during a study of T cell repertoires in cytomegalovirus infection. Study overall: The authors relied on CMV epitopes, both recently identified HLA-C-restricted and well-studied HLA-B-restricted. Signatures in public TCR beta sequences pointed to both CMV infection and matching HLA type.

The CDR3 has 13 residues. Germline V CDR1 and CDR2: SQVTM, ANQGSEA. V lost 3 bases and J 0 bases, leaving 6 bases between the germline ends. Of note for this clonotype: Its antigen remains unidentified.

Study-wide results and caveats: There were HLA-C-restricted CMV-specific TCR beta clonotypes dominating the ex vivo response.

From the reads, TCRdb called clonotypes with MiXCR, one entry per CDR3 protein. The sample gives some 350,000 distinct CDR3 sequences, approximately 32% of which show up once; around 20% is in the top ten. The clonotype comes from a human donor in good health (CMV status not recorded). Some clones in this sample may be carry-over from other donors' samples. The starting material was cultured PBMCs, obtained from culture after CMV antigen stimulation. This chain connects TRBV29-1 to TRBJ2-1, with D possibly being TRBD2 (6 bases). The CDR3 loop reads CSVDGSSYNEQFF. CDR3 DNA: TGCAGCGTTGACGGGAGCTCCTACAATGAGCAGTTCTTC.